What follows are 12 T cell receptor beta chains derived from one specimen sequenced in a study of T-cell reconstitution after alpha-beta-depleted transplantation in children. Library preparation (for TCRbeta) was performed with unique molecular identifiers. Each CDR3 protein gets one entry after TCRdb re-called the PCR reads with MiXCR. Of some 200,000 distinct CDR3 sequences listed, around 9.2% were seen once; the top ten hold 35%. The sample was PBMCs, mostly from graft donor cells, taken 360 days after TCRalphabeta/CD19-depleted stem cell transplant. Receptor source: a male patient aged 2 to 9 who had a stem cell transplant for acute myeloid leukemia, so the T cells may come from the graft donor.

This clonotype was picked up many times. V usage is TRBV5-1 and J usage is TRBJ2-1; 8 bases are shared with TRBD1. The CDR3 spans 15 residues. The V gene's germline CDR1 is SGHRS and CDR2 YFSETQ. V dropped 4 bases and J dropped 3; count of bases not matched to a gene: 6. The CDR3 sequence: CASSPGTGVYNEQFF. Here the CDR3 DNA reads TGCGCCAGCAGCCCCGGGACAGGAGTCTACAATGAGCAGTTCTTC. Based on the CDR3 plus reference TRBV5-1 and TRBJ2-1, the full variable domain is KAGVTQTPRYLIKTRGQQVTLSCSPISGHRSVSWYQQTPGQGLQFLFEYFSETQRNKGNFPGRFSGRQFSNSRSEMNVSTLELGDSALYLCASSPGTGVYNEQFFGPGTRLTVL.

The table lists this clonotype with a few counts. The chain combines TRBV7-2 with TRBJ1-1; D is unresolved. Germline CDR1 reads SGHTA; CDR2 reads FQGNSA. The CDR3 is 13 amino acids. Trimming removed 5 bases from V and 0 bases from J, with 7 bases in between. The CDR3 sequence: CASSPRMNTEAFF. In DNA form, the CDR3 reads TGTGCCAGCAGCCCCCGCATGAACACTGAAGCTTTCTTT.

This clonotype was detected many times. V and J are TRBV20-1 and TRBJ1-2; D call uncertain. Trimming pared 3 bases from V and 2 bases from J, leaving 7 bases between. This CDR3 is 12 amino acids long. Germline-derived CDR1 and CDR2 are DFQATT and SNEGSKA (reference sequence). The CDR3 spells CSASRGNYGYTF. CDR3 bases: TGCAGTGCTAGCCGAGGGAACTATGGCTACACCTTC.

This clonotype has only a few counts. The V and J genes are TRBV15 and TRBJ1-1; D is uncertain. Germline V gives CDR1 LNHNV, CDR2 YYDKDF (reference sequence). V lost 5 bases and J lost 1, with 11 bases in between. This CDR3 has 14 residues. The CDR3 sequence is CATSVTDSNTEAFF. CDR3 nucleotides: TGTGCCACCAGCGTTACAGATTCGAACACTGAAGCTTTCTTT.

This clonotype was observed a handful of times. CDR3 bases: TGTGCTAGTGGACCGAGGGGGCGAGAGACCCAGTACTTC. This encodes CASGPRGRETQYF. The chain is built from TRBV12-5 and TRBJ2-5, with TRBD1 identical over 7 bases. The CDR3 is 13 amino acids. The junction had 5 bases not matched to a gene; V was cut back by 6 bases and J by 4 bases. The germline CDR1 and CDR2 sequences are LGHNT and FRNRAP.

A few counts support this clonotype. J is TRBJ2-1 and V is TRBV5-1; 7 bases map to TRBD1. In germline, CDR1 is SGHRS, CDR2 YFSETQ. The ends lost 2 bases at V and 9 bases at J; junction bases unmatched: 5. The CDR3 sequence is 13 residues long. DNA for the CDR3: TGCGCCAGCAGCTTTTACAGGGGTTTTGAGCAGTTCTTC. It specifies CASSFYRGFEQFF.

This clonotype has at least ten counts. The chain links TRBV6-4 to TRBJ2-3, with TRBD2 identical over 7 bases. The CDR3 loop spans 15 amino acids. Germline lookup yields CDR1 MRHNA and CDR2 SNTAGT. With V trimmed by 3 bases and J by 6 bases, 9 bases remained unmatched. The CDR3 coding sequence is TGTGCCAGCAGTGAAGGGACTACAACAGTGGATACGCAGTATTTT. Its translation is CASSEGTTTVDTQYF.

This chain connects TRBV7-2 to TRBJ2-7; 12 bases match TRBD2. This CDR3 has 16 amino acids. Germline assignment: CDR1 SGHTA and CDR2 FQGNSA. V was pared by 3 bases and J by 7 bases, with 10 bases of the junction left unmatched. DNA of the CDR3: TGTGCCAGCAGCTTTCTAGCGGGAGGGTACCTCTCGGAGCAGTACTTC. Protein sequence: CASSFLAGGYLSEQYF.

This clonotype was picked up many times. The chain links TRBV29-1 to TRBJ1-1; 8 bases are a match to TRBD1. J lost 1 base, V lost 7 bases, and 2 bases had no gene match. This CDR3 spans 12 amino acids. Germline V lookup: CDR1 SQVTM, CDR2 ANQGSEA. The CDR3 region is CSAGQGNTEAFF. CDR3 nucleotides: TGCAGCGCTGGACAGGGGAACACTGAAGCTTTCTTT.

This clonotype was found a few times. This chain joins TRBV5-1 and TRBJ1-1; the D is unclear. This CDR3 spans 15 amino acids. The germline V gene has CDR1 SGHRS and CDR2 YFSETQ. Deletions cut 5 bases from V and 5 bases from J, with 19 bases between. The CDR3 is CASRPFEDGLTEAFF. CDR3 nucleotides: TGCGCCAGCAGGCCCTTTGAAGACGGGTTGACTGAAGCTTTCTTT.

This CDR3 is CASKSGPGDNQPQHF. CDR3 sequence (DNA): TGTGCCAGCAAATCGGGGCCGGGAGACAATCAGCCCCAGCATTTT. The chain has TRBV2 and TRBJ1-5, with TRBD1 as a possible D gene (5 bases). This CDR3 is built from 15 residues. Looked up from germline, CDR1 is SNHLY and CDR2 is FYNNEI. The V end was cut by 7 bases, the J end by 3 bases, with 16 bases between.

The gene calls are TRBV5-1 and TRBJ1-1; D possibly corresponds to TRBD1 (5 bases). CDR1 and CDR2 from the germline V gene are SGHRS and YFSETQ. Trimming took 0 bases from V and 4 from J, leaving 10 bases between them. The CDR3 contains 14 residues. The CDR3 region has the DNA TGCGCCAGCAGCTTGGTCGACGGGGGCACTGAAGCTTTCTTT. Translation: CASSLVDGGTEAFF.